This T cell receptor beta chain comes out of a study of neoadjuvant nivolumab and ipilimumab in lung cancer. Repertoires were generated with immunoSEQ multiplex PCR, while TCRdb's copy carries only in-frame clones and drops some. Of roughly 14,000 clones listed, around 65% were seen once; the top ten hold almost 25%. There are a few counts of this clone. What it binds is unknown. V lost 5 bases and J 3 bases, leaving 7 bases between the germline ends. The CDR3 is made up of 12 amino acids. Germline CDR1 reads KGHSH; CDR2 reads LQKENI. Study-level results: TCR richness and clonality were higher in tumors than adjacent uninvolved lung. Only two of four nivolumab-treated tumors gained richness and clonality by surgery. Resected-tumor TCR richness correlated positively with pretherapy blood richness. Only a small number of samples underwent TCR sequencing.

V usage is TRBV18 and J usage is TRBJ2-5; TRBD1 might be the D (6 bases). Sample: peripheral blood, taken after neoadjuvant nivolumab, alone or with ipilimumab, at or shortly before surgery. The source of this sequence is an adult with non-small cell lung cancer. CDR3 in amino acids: CASSGQKETQYF. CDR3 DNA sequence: TGTGCCAGCTCAGGACAGAAAGAGACCCAGTACTTC.